The rows below give T cell receptor beta chains drawn from one sample of a study of yellow fever vaccine responses in identical twins. TCRdb reprocessed the RT-PCR reads via MiXCR and lists one record per CDR3 protein. The sample lists 9,500 to 11,000 distinct CDR3 sequences; 75% to 90% were seen once. This material consisted of T cells from blood (PBMCs), unsorted or a sorted subset (not recorded which), taken before or after yellow fever vaccination (not recorded which). The receptors were gathered from a woman between 18 and 29 years old who received the yellow fever vaccine. Both conserved end residues are part of each CDR3. Each record gives: V gene, J gene, clone size, D gene, CDR3 protein, CDR3 DNA. The D gene is left open where the match is weak. Clone size is not always given. Where it is, it says once, few, many or a class for expanded clones.

V gene: TRBV5-5
J gene: TRBJ2-7
clone size: once
D gene: TRBD2
CDR3 protein: CASSFFSAGVYEQYF
CDR3 DNA: TGTGCCAGCAGCTTTTTTAGCGCGGGAGTCTACGAGCAGTACTTC

V gene: TRBV12-3/TRBV12-4
J gene: TRBJ2-5
clone size: -
D gene: -
CDR3 protein: CASSFGRKETQYF
CDR3 DNA: TGTGCCAGCAGTTTTGGCAGAAAAGAGACCCAGTACTTC

V gene: TRBV4-1
J gene: TRBJ1-3
clone size: -
D gene: -
CDR3 protein: CASSLDSLNTIYF
CDR3 DNA: TGCGCCAGCAGCCTCGACAGTTTAAACACCATATATTTT

V gene: TRBV20-1
J gene: TRBJ2-1
clone size: -
D gene: TRBD1
CDR3 protein: CSVPGQFYNEQFF
CDR3 DNA: TGCAGTGTTCCGGGACAGTTCTACAATGAGCAGTTCTTC

V gene: TRBV6-5
J gene: TRBJ2-1
clone size: -
D gene: TRBD2
CDR3 protein: CASSYGGGLYNEQFF
CDR3 DNA: TGTGCCAGCAGTTACGGGGGGGGATTATACAATGAGCAGTTCTTC

V gene: TRBV2
J gene: TRBJ1-5
clone size: few
D gene: -
CDR3 protein: CASSVDSSSNQPQHF
CDR3 DNA: TGTGCCAGCAGCGTGGACAGCTCTAGCAATCAGCCCCAGCATTTT

V gene: TRBV5-1
J gene: TRBJ2-1
clone size: -
D gene: TRBD2
CDR3 protein: CASSSSGSYNEQFF
CDR3 DNA: TGCGCCAGCAGCTCTAGCGGGAGTTACAATGAGCAGTTCTTC

V gene: TRBV11-3
J gene: TRBJ2-2
clone size: -
D gene: -
CDR3 protein: CASRAGANTGELFF
CDR3 DNA: TGTGCCAGCAGAGCTGGGGCGAACACCGGGGAGCTGTTTTTT

V gene: TRBV7-2
J gene: TRBJ2-1
clone size: -
D gene: TRBD2
CDR3 protein: CASSLAGTNNEQFF
CDR3 DNA: TGTGCCAGCAGCTTAGCGGGGACTAACAATGAGCAGTTCTTC

V gene: TRBV20-1
J gene: TRBJ1-6
clone size: -
D gene: -
CDR3 protein: CSARTSDNSPLHF
CDR3 DNA: TGCAGTGCCCGGACGTCCGATAATTCACCCCTCCACTTT

V gene: TRBV7-8
J gene: TRBJ2-3
clone size: -
D gene: -
CDR3 protein: CASSLVRADTQYF
CDR3 DNA: TGTGCCAGCAGCTTAGTTCGGGCAGATACGCAGTATTTT

V gene: TRBV10-3
J gene: TRBJ2-1
clone size: once
D gene: TRBD2
CDR3 protein: CAISESQASGSYNEQFF
CDR3 DNA: TGTGCCATCAGTGAGTCCCAAGCTAGCGGATCCTACAATGAGCAGTTCTTC

V gene: TRBV15
J gene: TRBJ1-1
clone size: few
D gene: -
CDR3 protein: CATSTEVADHAFF
CDR3 DNA: TGTGCCACCAGCACAGAGGTGGCGGATCATGCTTTCTTT

V gene: TRBV24-1
J gene: TRBJ2-1
clone size: once
D gene: -
CDR3 protein: CATTSGTASYNEQFF
CDR3 DNA: TGTGCCACCACCTCCGGGACTGCTAGCTACAATGAGCAGTTCTTC

V gene: TRBV5-1
J gene: TRBJ1-3
clone size: -
D gene: -
CDR3 protein: CASSLAGTNFGNTIYF
CDR3 DNA: TGCGCCAGCAGCTTGGCCGGAACTAACTTCGGAAACACCATATATTTT

V gene: TRBV6-1
J gene: TRBJ1-4
clone size: -
D gene: -
CDR3 protein: CASTRGGGSFEKLFF
CDR3 DNA: TGTGCCAGCACCCGGGGAGGGGGTTCGTTCGAAAAACTGTTTTTT

V gene: TRBV11-1
J gene: TRBJ2-5
clone size: -
D gene: -
CDR3 protein: CASSLRGSEQETQYF
CDR3 DNA: TGTGCCAGCAGCTTAAGAGGGTCCGAACAAGAGACCCAGTACTTC

V gene: TRBV11-2
J gene: TRBJ1-1
clone size: -
D gene: -
CDR3 protein: CASSPGRLKAFF
CDR3 DNA: TGTGCCAGCAGCCCAGGACGGCTGAAAGCTTTCTTT

V gene: TRBV18
J gene: TRBJ2-1
clone size: -
D gene: -
CDR3 protein: CASSPMGLDEQFF
CDR3 DNA: TGTGCCAGCTCACCGATGGGGTTAGATGAGCAGTTCTTC

V gene: TRBV12-3/TRBV12-4
J gene: TRBJ1-2
clone size: -
D gene: TRBD1
CDR3 protein: CASTLGLGTGSYGYTF
CDR3 DNA: TGTGCCAGCACCCTTGGGTTAGGGACAGGGAGCTATGGCTACACCTTC

V gene: TRBV15
J gene: TRBJ2-4
clone size: -
D gene: -
CDR3 protein: CATSTWEDQNIQYF
CDR3 DNA: TGTGCCACCAGCACATGGGAGGACCAAAACATTCAGTACTTC

V gene: TRBV4-2
J gene: TRBJ1-1
clone size: -
D gene: TRBD1
CDR3 protein: CASSPGTARSTEAFF
CDR3 DNA: TGTGCCAGCAGCCCTGGGACAGCGAGGAGCACTGAAGCTTTCTTT

V gene: TRBV29-1
J gene: TRBJ2-1
clone size: -
D gene: -
CDR3 protein: CSVEGTSILRNEQFF
CDR3 DNA: TGCAGCGTTGAAGGTACGAGCATTCTTCGCAATGAGCAGTTCTTC

V gene: TRBV20-1
J gene: TRBJ2-3
clone size: -
D gene: TRBD2
CDR3 protein: CSASRAGGVTDTQYF
CDR3 DNA: TGCAGTGCTTCCAGGGCGGGGGGGGTCACAGATACGCAGTATTTT

V gene: TRBV29-1
J gene: TRBJ2-2
clone size: -
D gene: -
CDR3 protein: CSGLGYNTGELFF
CDR3 DNA: TGCAGCGGCCTCGGATACAACACCGGGGAGCTGTTTTTT

V gene: TRBV13
J gene: TRBJ2-3
clone size: few
D gene: TRBD2
CDR3 protein: CASSLRDPSGSTDTQYF
CDR3 DNA: TGTGCCAGCAGCTTAAGGGACCCTAGCGGGAGCACAGATACGCAGTATTTT

V gene: TRBV20-1
J gene: TRBJ1-2
clone size: -
D gene: -
CDR3 protein: CSAQRAGDGYTF
CDR3 DNA: TGCAGTGCCCAGAGGGCAGGGGACGGCTACACCTTC

V gene: TRBV2
J gene: TRBJ2-5
clone size: -
D gene: TRBD2
CDR3 protein: CASRRLGGRANDQYF
CDR3 DNA: TGTGCCAGCAGGCGGCTGGGCGGGAGGGCCAACGACCAGTACTTC

V gene: TRBV2
J gene: TRBJ2-5
clone size: once
D gene: TRBD1
CDR3 protein: CASNGQGARQETQYF
CDR3 DNA: TGTGCCAGCAACGGACAGGGGGCGCGTCAAGAGACCCAGTACTTC

V gene: TRBV3-1
J gene: TRBJ2-1
clone size: -
D gene: -
CDR3 protein: CASSHLELEQFF
CDR3 DNA: TGTGCCAGCAGCCACCTAGAGCTGGAGCAGTTCTTC

V gene: TRBV12-3/TRBV12-4
J gene: TRBJ1-1
clone size: -
D gene: -
CDR3 protein: CASSLRQLNTEAFF
CDR3 DNA: TGTGCCAGCAGTTTGCGGCAGCTGAACACTGAAGCTTTCTTT

V gene: TRBV29-1
J gene: TRBJ2-7
clone size: -
D gene: -
CDR3 protein: CSVQVGPYEQYF
CDR3 DNA: TGCAGCGTTCAGGTAGGGCCCTACGAGCAGTACTTC

V gene: TRBV11-2
J gene: TRBJ1-1
clone size: -
D gene: -
CDR3 protein: CASSLGRAGDTEAFF
CDR3 DNA: TGTGCCAGCAGCTTAGGAAGGGCAGGAGACACTGAAGCTTTCTTT

V gene: TRBV20-1
J gene: TRBJ1-2
clone size: few
D gene: -
CDR3 protein: CSTSGGYTF
CDR3 DNA: TGCAGTACCTCTGGAGGCTACACCTTC

V gene: TRBV3-1
J gene: TRBJ1-1
clone size: -
D gene: TRBD1
CDR3 protein: CASSLTGGENTEAFF
CDR3 DNA: TGTGCCAGCAGCCTTACAGGGGGGGAGAACACTGAAGCTTTCTTT

V gene: TRBV12-3/TRBV12-4
J gene: TRBJ2-7
clone size: -
D gene: -
CDR3 protein: CASRGLVNEQYF
CDR3 DNA: TGTGCCAGCCGGGGACTGGTAAACGAGCAGTACTTC

V gene: TRBV4-1
J gene: TRBJ1-1
clone size: -
D gene: TRBD1
CDR3 protein: CASSQQQGAMTEAFF
CDR3 DNA: TGCGCCAGCAGCCAGCAACAGGGGGCTATGACTGAAGCTTTCTTT

V gene: TRBV5-4
J gene: TRBJ2-2
clone size: -
D gene: -
CDR3 protein: CASSLTNTGELFF
CDR3 DNA: TGTGCCAGCAGCTTGACGAACACCGGGGAGCTGTTTTTT

V gene: TRBV24-1
J gene: TRBJ1-5
clone size: -
D gene: -
CDR3 protein: CATSDQRQANQPQHF
CDR3 DNA: TGTGCCACCAGTGACCAGCGACAGGCCAATCAGCCCCAGCATTTT

V gene: TRBV2
J gene: TRBJ1-1
clone size: -
D gene: -
CDR3 protein: CAISVKEMNTEAFF
CDR3 DNA: TGTGCCATCAGTGTGAAGGAAATGAACACTGAAGCTTTCTTT

V gene: TRBV2
J gene: TRBJ2-7
clone size: few
D gene: -
CDR3 protein: CASSETDGPYEQYF
CDR3 DNA: TGTGCCAGCAGTGAAACGGACGGGCCCTACGAGCAGTACTTC

V gene: TRBV24-1
J gene: TRBJ2-4
clone size: -
D gene: -
CDR3 protein: CATSSENIQYF
CDR3 DNA: TGTGCCACCAGTTCGGAGAACATTCAGTACTTC

V gene: TRBV18
J gene: TRBJ1-1
clone size: -
D gene: -
CDR3 protein: CASSPLETPNTEAFF
CDR3 DNA: TGTGCCAGCTCACCATTGGAGACACCGAACACTGAAGCTTTCTTT

V gene: TRBV28
J gene: TRBJ2-3
clone size: -
D gene: -
CDR3 protein: CASSLERFSTDTQYF
CDR3 DNA: TGTGCCAGCAGTTTGGAGCGTTTTAGCACAGATACGCAGTATTTT

V gene: TRBV11-1
J gene: TRBJ2-5
clone size: -
D gene: TRBD1
CDR3 protein: CASRLGQGGETQYF
CDR3 DNA: TGTGCCAGCAGGTTGGGACAGGGAGGTGAGACCCAGTACTTC

V gene: TRBV15
J gene: TRBJ1-2
clone size: -
D gene: TRBD1
CDR3 protein: CATSKRQGDYGYTF
CDR3 DNA: TGTGCCACCAGCAAAAGACAGGGTGACTATGGCTACACCTTC

V gene: TRBV4-1
J gene: TRBJ2-7
clone size: few
D gene: -
CDR3 protein: CASSQSVVEGYEQYF
CDR3 DNA: TGCGCCAGCAGCCAATCGGTAGTGGAGGGTTACGAGCAGTACTTC

V gene: TRBV5-4
J gene: TRBJ2-7
clone size: -
D gene: -
CDR3 protein: CASSLNGYEQYF
CDR3 DNA: TGTGCCAGCAGCCTCAATGGTTACGAGCAGTACTTC

V gene: TRBV29-1
J gene: TRBJ1-1
clone size: -
D gene: -
CDR3 protein: CSARNFTEAFF
CDR3 DNA: TGCAGCGCCCGGAATTTTACTGAAGCTTTCTTT

V gene: TRBV2
J gene: TRBJ2-1
clone size: -
D gene: -
CDR3 protein: CASSEPPGTSSFIRNEQFF
CDR3 DNA: TGTGCCAGCAGTGAACCCCCCGGAACTAGCTCGTTTATCAGGAATGAGCAGTTCTTC

V gene: TRBV12-3/TRBV12-4
J gene: TRBJ2-7
clone size: -
D gene: -
CDR3 protein: CASAIGGSYEQYF
CDR3 DNA: TGTGCCAGCGCCATAGGGGGGAGTTACGAGCAGTACTTC

V gene: TRBV27
J gene: TRBJ1-5
clone size: -
D gene: -
CDR3 protein: CASRPDSHYSNQPQHF
CDR3 DNA: TGTGCCAGCAGGCCGGACAGCCATTATAGCAATCAGCCCCAGCATTTT

V gene: TRBV27
J gene: TRBJ2-5
clone size: few
D gene: TRBD1
CDR3 protein: CASSFGQGETQYF
CDR3 DNA: TGTGCCAGCAGTTTCGGACAGGGAGAGACCCAGTACTTC

V gene: TRBV5-5
J gene: TRBJ2-2
clone size: -
D gene: -
CDR3 protein: CASSFGTQNTGELFF
CDR3 DNA: TGTGCCAGCAGCTTTGGGACCCAGAACACCGGGGAGCTGTTTTTT

V gene: TRBV2
J gene: TRBJ2-7
clone size: -
D gene: TRBD1
CDR3 protein: CASSVGTGGYEQYF
CDR3 DNA: TGTGCCAGCAGTGTGGGGACAGGGGGGTACGAGCAGTACTTC

V gene: TRBV11-1
J gene: TRBJ2-1
clone size: -
D gene: TRBD1
CDR3 protein: CASSRTGRPYNEQFF
CDR3 DNA: TGTGCCAGCAGCCGGACAGGAAGACCCTACAATGAGCAGTTCTTC

V gene: TRBV10-3
J gene: TRBJ2-5
clone size: -
D gene: TRBD1
CDR3 protein: CAISGTDRVGQETQYF
CDR3 DNA: TGTGCCATCAGTGGGACCGACAGGGTTGGGCAAGAGACCCAGTACTTC

V gene: TRBV15
J gene: TRBJ2-3
clone size: -
D gene: TRBD2
CDR3 protein: CATSRVGGTDTQYF
CDR3 DNA: TGTGCCACCAGCAGAGTGGGAGGGACAGATACGCAGTATTTT

V gene: TRBV11-1
J gene: TRBJ2-3
clone size: few
D gene: -
CDR3 protein: CASSPDRSYF
CDR3 DNA: TGTGCCAGCAGCCCAGACCGTTCCTATTTT